Shown below are 3 T cell receptor beta chains from a single sample sequenced in a study of blood T cell repertoires in COVID-19. Assay: immunoSEQ multiplex PCR; the TCRdb copy retains only in-frame clones and omits some. The table lists fewer than 150,000 clones, 80% to 90% of them singletons, with 0.7% to 0.9% in the top ten. The material sequenced was peripheral blood. The receptors were sampled from a woman in her forties or fifties with active or convalescent COVID-19.

V and J are TRBV7-2 and TRBJ2-5; 7 bases align to TRBD2. The CDR3 extends over 16 amino acids. In germline, CDR1 is SGHTA, CDR2 FQGNSA. V gave up 3 bases and J gave up 3 bases; unmatched junction bases: 10. CDR3 sequence: CASSLQAGTVKETQYF. The CDR3 DNA follows: TGTGCCAGCAGCTTGCAAGCGGGAACGGTAAAAGAGACCCAGTACTTC. The whole variable domain, remainder taken from reference TRBV7-2 and TRBJ2-5, is GAGVSQSPSNKVTEKGKDVELRCDPISGHTALYWYRQSLGQGLEFLIYFQGNSAPDKSGLPSDRFSAERTGGSVSTLTIQRTQQEDSAVYLCASSLQAGTVKETQYFGPGTRLLVL.

The chain couples TRBV4-2 to TRBJ2-3; 8 bases are a match to TRBD2. The germline CDR1 and CDR2 sequences are LGHNA and YNFKEQ. This CDR3 has 17 amino acids. The ends lost 0 bases at V and 5 bases at J; junction bases unmatched: 10. CDR3 amino acids: CASSQDFQRELGDTQYF. The CDR3 nucleotides are TGTGCCAGCAGCCAAGATTTCCAGCGGGAGCTGGGAGATACGCAGTATTTT.

The chain links TRBV27 to TRBJ1-2; D might be TRBD1 (5 bases). Germline values: CDR1 MNHEY, CDR2 SMNVEV (reference sequence). V was shortened by 2 bases and J by 4 bases, with 11 bases between the two germline ends. The CDR3 runs to 14 residues. The CDR3 DNA follows: TGTGCCAGCAGTTTAAAGGGGTCCAGCTATGGCTACACCTTC. Encoded protein: CASSLKGSSYGYTF.